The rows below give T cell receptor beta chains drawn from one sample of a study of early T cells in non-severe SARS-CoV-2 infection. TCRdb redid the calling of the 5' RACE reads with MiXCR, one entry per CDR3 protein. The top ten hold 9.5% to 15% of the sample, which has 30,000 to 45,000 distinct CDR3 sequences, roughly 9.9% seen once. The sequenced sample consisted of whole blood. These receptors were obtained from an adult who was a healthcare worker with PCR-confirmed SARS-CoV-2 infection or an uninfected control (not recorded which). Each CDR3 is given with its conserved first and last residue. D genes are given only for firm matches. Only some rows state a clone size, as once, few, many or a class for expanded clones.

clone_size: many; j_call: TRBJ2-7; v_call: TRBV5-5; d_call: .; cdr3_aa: CASSLIFSYEQYF; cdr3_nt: TGTGCCAGCAGCTTAATATTTTCCTACGAGCAGTACTTC
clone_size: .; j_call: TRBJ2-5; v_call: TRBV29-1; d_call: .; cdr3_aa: CSVDWERLGGAQYF; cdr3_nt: TGCAGCGTTGACTGGGAGCGACTCGGAGGGGCCCAGTACTTC
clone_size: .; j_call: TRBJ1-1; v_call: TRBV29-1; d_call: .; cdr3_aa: CSVNRDLNTEAFF; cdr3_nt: TGCAGCGTTAACAGGGATTTGAACACTGAAGCTTTCTTT
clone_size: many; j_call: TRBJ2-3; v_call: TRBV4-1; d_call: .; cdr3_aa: CASSKMSSTDTQYF; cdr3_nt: TGCGCCAGCAGCAAAATGTCTAGCACAGATACGCAGTATTTT
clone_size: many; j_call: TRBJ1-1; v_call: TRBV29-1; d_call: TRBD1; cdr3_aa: CSVGTGTGVTEAFF; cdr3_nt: TGCAGCGTCGGGACCGGGACAGGGGTTACTGAAGCTTTCTTT
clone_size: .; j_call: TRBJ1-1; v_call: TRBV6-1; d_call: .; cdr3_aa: CASKWTAGDTEAFF; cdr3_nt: TGTGCCAGCAAATGGACAGCGGGAGACACTGAAGCTTTCTTT
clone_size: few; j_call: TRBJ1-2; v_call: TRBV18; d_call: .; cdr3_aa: CASSPPTGWYGYTF; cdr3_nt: TGTGCCAGCTCACCCCCCACAGGGTGGTATGGCTACACCTTC
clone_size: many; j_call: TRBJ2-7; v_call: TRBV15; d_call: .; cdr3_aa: CATSRDSRAMGLQYF; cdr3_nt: TGTGCCACCAGCAGAGATAGTAGGGCCATGGGGCTGCAGTACTTC
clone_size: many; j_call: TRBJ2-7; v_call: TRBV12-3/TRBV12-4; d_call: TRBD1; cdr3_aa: CASRLQGAVGQYF; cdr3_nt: TGTGCCAGCAGGTTACAGGGGGCCGTAGGGCAGTACTTC
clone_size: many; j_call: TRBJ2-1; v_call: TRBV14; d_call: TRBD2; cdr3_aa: CASSETLAGGFHEQFF; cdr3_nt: TGTGCCAGCAGCGAAACACTAGCGGGGGGATTCCATGAGCAGTTCTTC
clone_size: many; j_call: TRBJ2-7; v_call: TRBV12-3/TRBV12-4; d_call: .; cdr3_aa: CASSPTGLGFYEQYF; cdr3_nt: TGTGCCAGCAGTCCAACAGGGTTGGGTTTCTACGAGCAGTACTTC
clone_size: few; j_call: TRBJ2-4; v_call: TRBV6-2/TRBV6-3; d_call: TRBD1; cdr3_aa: CASSSDRGTAKNIQYF; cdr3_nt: TGTGCCAGCAGTTCAGACAGGGGGACGGCCAAAAACATTCAGTACTTC
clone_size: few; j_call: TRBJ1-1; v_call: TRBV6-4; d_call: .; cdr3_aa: CASSDSDESEAFF; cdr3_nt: TGTGCCAGCAGTGACTCGGACGAGAGTGAAGCTTTCTTT
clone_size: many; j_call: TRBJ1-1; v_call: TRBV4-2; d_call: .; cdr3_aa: CASSQGDWTVTEAFF; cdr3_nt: TGTGCCAGCAGCCAAGGGGACTGGACCGTGACTGAAGCTTTCTTT
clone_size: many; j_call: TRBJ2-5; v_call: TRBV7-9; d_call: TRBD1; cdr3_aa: CASSSPGQGYQETQYF; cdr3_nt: TGTGCCAGCAGCTCTCCGGGACAGGGGTACCAAGAGACCCAGTACTTC
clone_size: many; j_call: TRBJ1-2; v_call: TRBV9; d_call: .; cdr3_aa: CASSVGSGYTF; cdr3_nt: TGTGCCAGCAGCGTAGGAAGTGGCTACACCTTC
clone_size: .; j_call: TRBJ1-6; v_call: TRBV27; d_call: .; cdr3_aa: CASSLQGIRDSPLHF; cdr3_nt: TGTGCCAGCAGTTTACAAGGGATCCGGGATTCACCCCTCCACTTT
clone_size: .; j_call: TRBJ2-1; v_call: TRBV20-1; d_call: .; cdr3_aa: CSARRASLQVNEQFF; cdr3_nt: TGCAGTGCTAGACGGGCTAGCCTCCAGGTCAATGAGCAGTTCTTC
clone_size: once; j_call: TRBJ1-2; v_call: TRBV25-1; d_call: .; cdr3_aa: CASSDFNDLGYGYTF; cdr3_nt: TGTGCCAGCAGTGATTTCAATGACCTAGGCTATGGCTACACCTTC
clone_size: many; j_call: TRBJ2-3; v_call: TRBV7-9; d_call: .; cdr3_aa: CASSGESSTDTQYF; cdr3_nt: TGTGCCAGCAGCGGGGAATCGAGCACAGATACGCAGTATTTT
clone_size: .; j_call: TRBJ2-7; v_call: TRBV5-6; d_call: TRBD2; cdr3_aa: CASSSMTSPPRKQYF; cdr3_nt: TGTGCCAGCAGCTCGATGACTAGCCCCCCCCGTAAGCAGTACTTC
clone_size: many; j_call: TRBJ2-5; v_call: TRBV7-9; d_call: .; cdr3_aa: CASSLGGYQETQYF; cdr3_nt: TGTGCCAGCAGCTTAGGGGGGTACCAAGAGACCCAGTACTTC
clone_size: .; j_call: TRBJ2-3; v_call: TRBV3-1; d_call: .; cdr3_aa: CASSNGRGRDTQYF; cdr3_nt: TGTGCCAGCAGCAATGGGCGGGGGCGCGATACGCAGTATTTT
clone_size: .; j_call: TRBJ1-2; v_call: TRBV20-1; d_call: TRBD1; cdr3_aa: CSARDRGHGYTF; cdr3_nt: TGCAGTGCCCGCGACAGGGGACATGGCTACACCTTC
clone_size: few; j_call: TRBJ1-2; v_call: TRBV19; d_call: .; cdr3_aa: CASSPQANYGYTF; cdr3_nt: TGTGCCAGTAGCCCCCAGGCTAACTATGGCTACACCTTC
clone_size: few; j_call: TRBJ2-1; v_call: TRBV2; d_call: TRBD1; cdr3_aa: CASGVGGWFF; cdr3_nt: TGTGCCAGCGGGGTAGGGGGCTGGTTCTTC
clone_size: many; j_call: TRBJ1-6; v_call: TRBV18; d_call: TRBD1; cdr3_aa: CASSPKTGGNSPLHF; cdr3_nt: TGTGCCAGCTCACCCAAGACAGGGGGGAATTCACCCCTCCACTTT
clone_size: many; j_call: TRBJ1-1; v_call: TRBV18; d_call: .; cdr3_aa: CASSPPAGNKNTEAFF; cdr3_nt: TGTGCCAGCTCACCACCGGCAGGCAATAAGAACACTGAAGCTTTCTTT
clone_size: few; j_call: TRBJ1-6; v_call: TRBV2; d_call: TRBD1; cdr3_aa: CASRGQGIPYNSPLHF; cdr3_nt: TGTGCCAGCAGGGGACAGGGAATTCCCTATAATTCACCCCTCCACTTT
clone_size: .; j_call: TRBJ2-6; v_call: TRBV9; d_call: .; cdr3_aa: CASSVVGAGANVLTF; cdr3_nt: TGTGCCAGCAGCGTAGTAGGGGCTGGGGCCAACGTCCTGACTTTC
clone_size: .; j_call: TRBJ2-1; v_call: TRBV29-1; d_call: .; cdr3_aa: CSGRQSSYNEQFF; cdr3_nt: TGCAGCGGACGACAGTCCTCCTACAATGAGCAGTTCTTC